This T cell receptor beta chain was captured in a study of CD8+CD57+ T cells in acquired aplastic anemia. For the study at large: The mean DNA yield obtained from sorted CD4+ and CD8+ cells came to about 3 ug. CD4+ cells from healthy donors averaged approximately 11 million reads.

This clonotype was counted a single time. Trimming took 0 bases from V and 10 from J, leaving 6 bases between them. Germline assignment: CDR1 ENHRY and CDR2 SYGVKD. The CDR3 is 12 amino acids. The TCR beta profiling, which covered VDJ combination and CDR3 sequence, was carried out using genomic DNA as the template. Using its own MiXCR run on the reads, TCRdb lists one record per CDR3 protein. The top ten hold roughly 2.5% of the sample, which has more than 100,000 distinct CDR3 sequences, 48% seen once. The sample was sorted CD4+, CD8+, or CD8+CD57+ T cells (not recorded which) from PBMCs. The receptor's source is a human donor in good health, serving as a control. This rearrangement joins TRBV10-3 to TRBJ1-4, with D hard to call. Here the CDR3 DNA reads TGTGCCATCAGTGAGTCACATGCAAAACTGTTTTTT. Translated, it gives CAISESHAKLFF.